One sample yielded the 24 T cell receptor beta chains listed below, sequenced in a study of T cell clonality in common variable immunodeficiency. Clones were read by immunoSEQ multiplex PCR, and TCRdb kept only the in-frame ones, dropping some. There are roughly 30,000 clones in the sample, none observed a single time. Antigens for these TCRs are unknown. Broader study findings: In common variable immunodeficiency, TCR beta chains reportedly carried fewer deletions and N-nucleotide insertions.

Specimen: peripheral blood mononuclear cells. These receptors were collected from a human donor with common variable immunodeficiency.

On this clone: The read ends 3 residues before the CDR3 terminus; that terminus is restored from the germline J gene. This sequence joins TRBV19 and TRBJ2-7; 7 bases match TRBD1. Trimming at V came to 1 base and at J to 3 bases, leaving 3 bases not matched to a gene. This CDR3 contains 14 residues. The germline CDR1 and CDR2 sequences are LNHDA and SQIVND (reference sequence). The sequenced CDR3 bases are TGTGCCAGTAGTATAGCCCCAGGGGGCTACGAG. Amino acids: CASSIAPGGYE. The full CDR3 is CASSIAPGGYEQYF.

This clone has just a few counts. The observed sequence ends 3 residues before the CDR3 terminus, with the missing tail filled in from the germline J gene. This chain links TRBV7-2 with TRBJ2-3; 9 nucleotides align to TRBD2. Germline V gives CDR1 SGHTA, CDR2 FQGNSA. With 7 bases clipped from V and 3 bases from J, the junction kept 2 bases outside the gene matches. The CDR3 runs 13 residues. Incomplete CDR3 DNA: TGTGCCAGCAAAAGCGGGGGGACAGATACG. Its protein product is CASKSGGTDT. The entire CDR3 reads CASKSGGTDTQYF.

Concerning this clone itself: The read ends 3 residues shy of where the CDR3 ends; the end is completed using the germline J gene. V usage is TRBV19 and J usage is TRBJ2-1, with 11 nucleotides matching TRBD2. V was pared by 5 bases and J by 0 bases, with 12 bases of the junction left unmatched. This CDR3 comprises 19 residues. Germline assignment: CDR1 LNHDA and CDR2 SQIVND (reference sequence). The CDR3 protein is CASSVSGRAFFSSYNEQFF. The part of the CDR3 DNA that was read is TGTGCCAGTAGTGTTAGCGGGAGGGCCTTTTTCAGCTCCTACAATGAG.

This clone showed up many times. The read finishes 3 residues shy of the CDR3 end, and the germline J gene is used to complete it. This sequence joins TRBV18 and TRBJ2-2; tentatively, D is TRBD2 (5 bases). V gave up 0 bases and J gave up 7 bases, with 12 bases separating them. The CDR3 is 15 residues long. Germline V gene sequence: CDR1 KGHSH, CDR2 LQKENI. The CDR3 sequence: CASSPPAEVNGELFF. The DNA read from the CDR3 is TGTGCCAGCTCACCACCAGCGGAGGTGAACGGGGAG. The complete variable domain, with remaining parts taken from reference TRBV18 and TRBJ2-2, reads NAGVMQNPRHLVRRRGQEARLRCSPMKGHSHVYWYRQLPEEGLKFMVYLQKENIIDESGMPKERFSAEFPKEGPSILRIQQVVRGDSAAYFCASSPPAEVNGELFFGEGSRLTVL.

This clone was detected ten times or more. The read finishes 3 residues shy of the CDR3 end, and the germline J gene is used to complete it. The chain employs TRBV7-8 and TRBJ2-5; 8 bases are a match to TRBD1. This CDR3 is built from 18 residues. The J segment lost 1 base and the V segment lost 1 base, leaving 11 bases of the junction unmatched. Per germline, CDR1 SGHVS and CDR2 FQNEAQ. The CDR3 loop is CASSLGQGARGGQETQYF. The part of the CDR3 DNA that was read is TGTGCCAGCAGCTTAGGGCAGGGGGCGCGCGGAGGCCAAGAGACC.

The CDR3 sequence is CASSFDRGRGYGYTF. The CDR3 DNA, read in part, is TGCGCCAGCAGTTTTGACAGGGGGCGCGGCTATGGC. The chain is built from TRBV5-1 and TRBJ1-2; TRBD1 matches 10 bases. The CDR3 extends 3 residues past the end of the read, so its final part is completed from the germline J gene. This CDR3 region has 15 residues. Trimming cost V 5 bases and J 4 bases; bases outside gene matches: 8. The V gene's germline CDR1 is SGHRS and CDR2 YFSETQ.

This clone showed up many times. The read ends 3 residues early relative to the CDR3; the germline J gene fills the gap. The sample has other DNA sequences that encode this CDR3 too. The chain employs TRBV7-9 and TRBJ1-5, with D unresolved. This CDR3 is 12 amino acids long. The V and J ends lost 5 bases and 4 bases respectively, with 6 bases between them. CDR1 and CDR2 (germline): SEHNR, FQNEAQ (reference sequence). CDR3: CASSPLNQPQHF. Incomplete CDR3 DNA: TGTGCCAGCAGCCCTTTGAATCAGCCC.

This clone was counted ten times or more. CDR3 DNA, as far as it was read: TGCGCCAGCAGCTTGGATGTACAAGAGACC. Amino acids: CASSLDVQET. The whole CDR3 protein reads CASSLDVQETQYF. This rearrangement joins TRBV5-1 to TRBJ2-5; D gene uncertain. The sequenced fragment ends 3 residues before the CDR3 boundary, so the rest is inferred from the germline J gene. The germline V gene has CDR1 SGHRS and CDR2 YFSETQ. The CDR3 is 13 amino acids. With 0 bases removed from V and 2 bases from J, the gap between germline ends came to 5 bases.

This clone was counted at least ten times. The read halts 3 residues ahead of the CDR3 end, with the missing end drawn from the germline J gene. V usage is TRBV6-4 and J usage is TRBJ1-1; 9 bases are shared with TRBD1. The CDR3 runs 13 residues. In germline, CDR1 is MRHNA, CDR2 SNTAGT. The CDR3 protein is CASSDPRDRVAFF. Incomplete CDR3 DNA: TGTGCCAGCAGTGACCCCCGGGACAGGGTG.

This clone was detected only a few times. The read terminates 3 residues ahead of where the CDR3 ends, so the germline J gene completes it. V is TRBV2 and J is TRBJ2-5; D is undetermined. V dropped 1 base and J dropped 4 bases, with 7 bases sitting between them. Germline V gives CDR1 SNHLY, CDR2 FYNNEI. The CDR3 spans 13 residues. The CDR3 sequence: CASSEGYGETQYF. CDR3 DNA, as far as it was read: TGTGCCAGCAGTGAAGGCTACGGAGAGACC.

The covered CDR3 bases are TGTGCCAGCAGCTTAGCCCCATCCCCAGGGTACGAG. Translation: CASSLAPSPGYE. In full, the CDR3 reads CASSLAPSPGYEQYF. The rearrangement uses TRBV7-9 and TRBJ2-7, with D possibly matching TRBD1 (5 bases). The read finishes 3 residues shy of the CDR3 end, and the germline J gene is used to complete it. The V end was cut by 0 bases, the J end by 4 bases, with 13 bases between. Germline-derived CDR1 and CDR2 are SEHNR and FQNEAQ (reference sequence). The CDR3 sequence is 15 residues long.

To note about this clone: Sequencing ends 3 residues short of the CDR3 end; the germline J gene provides the rest. The chain uses TRBV19 and TRBJ2-1; 10 bases are a match to TRBD2. Germline V gene sequence: CDR1 LNHDA, CDR2 SQIVND (reference sequence). This CDR3 has 14 residues. The V segment lost 4 bases and the J segment 7 bases; nucleotides outside the gene matches: 4. CDR3 loop: CASSRGLARNEQFF. The sequenced CDR3 bases are TGTGCCAGTAGTAGGGGACTAGCGAGAAATGAG.

The sample holds a few counts of this clone. With the read ending 3 residues before the CDR3 end, the germline J gene is used to fill in that end. The chain is built from TRBV19 and TRBJ2-1; 9 bases match TRBD1. This CDR3 region has 14 residues. Germline V gives CDR1 LNHDA, CDR2 SQIVND (reference sequence). The J segment lost 9 bases and the V segment lost 6 bases, leaving 9 bases of the junction unmatched. The CDR3 sequence is CASSPDRGGFEQFF. Incomplete CDR3 DNA: TGTGCCAGTAGCCCCGACAGGGGGGGGTTTGAG.

This clone appeared a few times. The CDR3 end is not reached by the read, which stops 3 residues before it; the germline J gene fills it in. The gene calls are TRBV20-1 and TRBJ2-7, with D possibly matching TRBD2 (6 bases). V lost 5 bases to trimming and J lost 4 bases, with 9 bases between them. The germline V gene has CDR1 DFQATT and CDR2 SNEGSKA (reference sequence). This CDR3 is built from 11 residues. The CDR3 loop is CSAAGTYEQYF. Incomplete CDR3 DNA: TGCAGTGCTGCCGGGACTTACGAG.

This clone has a count of ten or more. The CDR3 end is not reached by the read, which stops 3 residues before it; the germline J gene fills it in. The chain recombines TRBV18 with TRBJ1-2; 9 positions agree with TRBD1. The V segment lost 2 bases and the J segment 7 bases; nucleotides outside the gene matches: 8. This CDR3 contains 15 residues. Germline V lookup: CDR1 KGHSH, CDR2 LQKENI. CDR3: CASSPIAQGAGGYTF. Partial CDR3 DNA: TGTGCCAGCTCACCAATCGCACAGGGGGCCGGTGGC. Supplemented by reference TRBV18 and TRBJ1-2, the full variable domain reads NAGVMQNPRHLVRRRGQEARLRCSPMKGHSHVYWYRQLPEEGLKFMVYLQKENIIDESGMPKERFSAEFPKEGPSILRIQQVVRGDSAAYFCASSPIAQGAGGYTFGSGTRLTVV.

This clone has a count of ten or more. The CDR3 extends 3 residues past the end of the read, so its final part is completed from the germline J gene. The chain has TRBV2 and TRBJ1-1; D remains ambiguous. CDR1 is SNHLY and CDR2 is FYNNEI in the germline V gene. V gave up 4 bases and J gave up 7 bases, with 7 bases separating them. The CDR3 loop spans 11 amino acids. The sequenced CDR3 bases are TGTGCCAGCAGTGTAACAGTTGAA. Translating gives CASSVTVE. The complete CDR3 reads CASSVTVEAFF.

This clone was recorded many times. The CDR3 end lies 3 residues beyond the end of the read and is filled in from the germline J gene. This chain links TRBV7-2 with TRBJ1-1, with a possible D match to TRBD1 (5 bases). V shed 3 bases and J shed 5 bases, with 10 bases lying between them. In germline, CDR1 is SGHTA, CDR2 FQGNSA. The CDR3 loop spans 13 amino acids. Incomplete CDR3 DNA: TGTGCCAGCAGCTTTGGGGGGGGAACTGAA. Its protein is CASSFGGGTE. The full CDR3 is CASSFGGGTEAFF.

CDR3 amino acids: CASSDRAEAFF. Incomplete CDR3 DNA: TGTGCCAGCAGTGATCGCGCTGAA. The J gene is TRBJ1-1, the V gene TRBV6-1; D unresolved. The read terminates 3 residues ahead of where the CDR3 ends, so the germline J gene completes it. This CDR3 spans 11 amino acids. With 3 bases removed from V and 6 bases from J, the gap between germline ends came to 5 bases. Germline CDR1 MNHNS, CDR2 SASEGT.

This clone was recorded many times. CDR3 region: CSVADRGNQPQHF. Partial CDR3 DNA: TGCAGCGTGGCCGACAGGGGAAATCAGCCC. The rearrangement links TRBV29-1 to TRBJ1-5, with 8 bases fitting TRBD1. The read falls 3 residues short of the CDR3 end, and the missing part is taken from the germline J gene. CDR1 is SQVTM, CDR2 ANQGSEA, per germline. This CDR3 comprises 13 residues. The J segment lost 4 bases and the V segment lost 6 bases, leaving 5 bases of the junction unmatched.

With regard to this clone: The read gets to within 3 residues of the CDR3 end, and the germline J gene fills in the rest. V gene TRBV18 combines with J gene TRBJ2-2, with TRBD1 identical over 8 bases. Trimming at V came to 4 bases and at J to 6 bases, leaving 10 bases not matched to a gene. This CDR3 comprises 16 residues. Germline V lookup: CDR1 KGHSH, CDR2 LQKENI. Incomplete CDR3 DNA: TGTGCCAGCTCACGCGCCGGGACAGGCGCGGCCGGGGAG. This translates into CASSRAGTGAAGE. The CDR3 reads in full as CASSRAGTGAAGELFF.

On this clone itself: The read halts 3 residues ahead of the CDR3 end, with the missing end drawn from the germline J gene. The V and J genes are TRBV20-1 and TRBJ1-5, with TRBD1 identical over 9 bases. With V trimmed by 2 bases and J by 0 bases, 8 bases remained unmatched. The CDR3 has 17 residues. Germline values: CDR1 DFQATT, CDR2 SNEGSKA (reference sequence). The sequenced CDR3 bases are TGCAGTGCTAGACGGCGCGGGACAGGGATTAGCAATCAGCCC. Translated: CSARRRGTGISNQP. Given in full, the CDR3 is CSARRRGTGISNQPQHF.

As regards this clone: The DNA ends 3 residues before the CDR3 does, and the rest of the CDR3 is filled in from the germline J gene. This chain joins TRBV19 and TRBJ1-5; TRBD1 might be the D (5 bases). The CDR3 consists of 15 residues. Germline lookup yields CDR1 LNHDA and CDR2 SQIVND (reference sequence). V gave up 2 bases and J gave up 7 bases, with 15 bases separating them. CDR3 DNA, as far as it was read: TGTGCCAGTAGTATAAGAGCAGGGCCGCAACAGCCC. It codes for CASSIRAGPQQP. The entire CDR3 is CASSIRAGPQQPQHF.

CDR3: CASSYWRTGKQETQYF. The DNA read from the CDR3 is TGTGCCAGCAGTTACTGGCGGACAGGGAAACAAGAGACC. V gene TRBV6-2 or TRBV6-3 combines with J gene TRBJ2-5; TRBD1 matches at 8 bases. Sequencing ends 3 residues short of the CDR3 end; the germline J gene provides the rest. The V and J ends lost 1 base and 2 bases, in that order; junction bases with no gene match: 6. The CDR3 consists of 16 residues. CDR1 and CDR2 (germline): MNHEY, SVGEGT.

This clone has at least ten counts. The sequenced fragment ends 3 residues before the CDR3 boundary, so the rest is inferred from the germline J gene. The V gene is TRBV29-1, the J gene TRBJ2-6; 8 bases line up with TRBD1. The J segment lost 0 bases and the V segment lost 6 bases, leaving 10 bases of the junction unmatched. Germline V gene data show CDR1 as SQVTM and CDR2 as ANQGSEA. The CDR3 spans 17 residues. The CDR3 region is CSVETTGAPSGANVLTF. Incomplete CDR3 DNA: TGCAGCGTCGAGACGACAGGGGCTCCCTCTGGGGCCAACGTC.